This T cell receptor beta chain was sequenced for a study of B cell selection in AIRE deficiency. Study-wide findings and caveats: Of a few thousand shared Treg TCRbeta sequences, about 32% were healthy-only, about 8.6% patient-only. Healthy Tconv contained about 35% of shared healthy Treg sequences; only TCRbeta sequenced. Roughly 31% of healthy-shared Treg sequences were found among patient Tconv cells. Shorter CDR3s marked shared Treg sequences, biased toward few non-templated insertions.

Conventional CD4 T cells were sorted as CD4+CD127+ cells. This CDR3 contains 15 residues. V lost 3 bases, J lost 1 base, and 2 bases stayed unmatched. Germline V gene sequence: CDR1 SGHRS, CDR2 YFSETQ. Clones were read by immunoSEQ multiplex PCR, and TCRdb kept only the in-frame ones, dropping some. The sample lists roughly 25,000 clones; 90% to 96% were seen once. Concerning this clone: Its antigen is not identified.

Material for sequencing was CD4+CD127+ conventional T cells sorted from PBMCs. The sequence came from a human donor in good health. This sequence joins TRBV5-1 and TRBJ2-2, with 8 nucleotides matching TRBD1. Here the CDR3 DNA reads TGCGCCAGCAGCTCTGGGACAGGGAACACCGGGGAGCTGTTTTTT. This codes for CASSSGTGNTGELFF.